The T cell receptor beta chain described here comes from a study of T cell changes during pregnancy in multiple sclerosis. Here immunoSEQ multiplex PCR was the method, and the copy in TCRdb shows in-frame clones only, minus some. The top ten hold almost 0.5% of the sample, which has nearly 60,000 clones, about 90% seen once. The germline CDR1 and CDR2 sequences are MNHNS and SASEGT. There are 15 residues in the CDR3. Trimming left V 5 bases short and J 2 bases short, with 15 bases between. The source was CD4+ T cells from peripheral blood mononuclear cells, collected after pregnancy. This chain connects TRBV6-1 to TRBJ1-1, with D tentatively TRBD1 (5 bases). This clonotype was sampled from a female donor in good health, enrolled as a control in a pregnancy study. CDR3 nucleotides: TGTGCCAGCAGTAAAACAGGCGTTCCTAACACTGAAGCTTTCTTT. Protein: CASSKTGVPNTEAFF.